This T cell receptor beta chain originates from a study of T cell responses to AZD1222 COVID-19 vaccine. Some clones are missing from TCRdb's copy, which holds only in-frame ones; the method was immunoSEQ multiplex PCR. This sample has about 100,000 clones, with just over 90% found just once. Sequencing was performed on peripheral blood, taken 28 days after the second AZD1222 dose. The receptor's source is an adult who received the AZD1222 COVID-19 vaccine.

This chain's CDR3 is CASSQDPYEQYF. The CDR3 region has the DNA TGTGCCAGCAGCCAGGACCCATACGAGCAGTACTTC. The V and J genes are TRBV3-1 (or the pseudogene TRBV3-2) and TRBJ2-7, with no clear D. Trimming shortened V by 3 bases and J by 4 bases, and 7 bases separated the two germline ends. The CDR3 length is 12 residues. The germline gives CDR1 LGHDT, CDR2 YNNKEL (reference sequence).